Listed here is a single TCR beta chain. The data were taken from a study of blood T cell repertoires in COVID-19. Background on the study: Whether acute or convalescent, the COVID-19 samples came from the United States, Italy and Spain.

As originally analysed: Nucleated cell counts were estimated from reference gene primer amplification. Assay used: immunoSEQ multiplex PCR; TCRdb lists only in-frame clones, some missing. That table gives V, J and clone size, and the DNA gave D and trimming. The repertoire holds around 150,000 clones, with 85% to 90% as singletons. Germline CDR1 reads MNHEY; CDR2 reads SMNVEV (reference sequence). The CDR3 has 17 amino acids. V lost 7 bases, J lost 7 bases, and 14 bases stayed unmatched. The chain combines TRBV27 with TRBJ2-5; TRBD2 matches at 14 bases. The material sequenced was peripheral blood. This TCR was recovered from a middle-aged man with active or convalescent COVID-19. The CDR3 loop is CASTLLGTSGGLGTQYF. The CDR3 DNA reads TGTGCCAGCACCCTACTCGGGACTAGCGGGGGCCTAGGGACCCAGTACTTC.